This TCR beta chain was captured in a study of Graves' ophthalmopathy and Graves' hyperthyroidism. RNA transcripts provided the template for amplifying TCR beta CDR3 regions. First-round RT-PCR employed HTBI primers, with a second-round multiplex PCR after it. MiXCR, applied by TCRdb to the multiplex PCR reads, yields one record per CDR3 protein. The sample yields hundreds of thousands of distinct CDR3 sequences, 20% to 25% seen once. This clonotype was recorded many times. Trimming removed 1 base from V and 3 bases from J; junction bases left unmatched: 1. CDR1 and CDR2 (germline): SGHVS, FNYEAQ. The CDR3 totals 16 residues.

The TCR was taken from a woman in her fifties or sixties with Graves' ophthalmopathy. The chain is built from TRBV7-6 and TRBJ2-5, with 14 positions matching TRBD2. What was sequenced was peripheral blood. The CDR3 nucleotides read TGTGCCAGCAGCTTAGGGGGACTAGCGGGAGAAGAGACCCAGTACTTC. It is translated as CASSLGGLAGEETQYF.